This T cell receptor beta chain came from a study of blood T cell repertoires in COVID-19. Study at large: The cDNA or gDNA used as material had been derived from T cells, B-cell-depleted T cells, or PBMCs.

In the original processing: Reference gene primer amplification gave estimated nucleated cell counts. Generated by immunoSEQ multiplex PCR, the TCRdb table keeps only in-frame clones and is missing some. The D gene and trimming were derived from the DNA, and the V and J assignments and clone size from that table. The data contain about 250,000 clones, around four fifths of them seen just once; the ten biggest clones take up about 4%. Germline-derived CDR1 and CDR2 are KGHSH and LQKENI. The CDR3 spans 14 residues. J was trimmed by 1 base and V by 4 bases; bases with no gene match: 3. This TCR was sampled from a man aged 50 to 59 with acute or convalescent COVID-19. V and J are TRBV18 and TRBJ1-1, with 7 bases identical to TRBD1. The sequenced sample was peripheral blood. CDR3 DNA: TGTGCCAGCTCACTTCAGGGGGGGAACACTGAAGCTTTCTTT. It yields the protein CASSLQGGNTEAFF.